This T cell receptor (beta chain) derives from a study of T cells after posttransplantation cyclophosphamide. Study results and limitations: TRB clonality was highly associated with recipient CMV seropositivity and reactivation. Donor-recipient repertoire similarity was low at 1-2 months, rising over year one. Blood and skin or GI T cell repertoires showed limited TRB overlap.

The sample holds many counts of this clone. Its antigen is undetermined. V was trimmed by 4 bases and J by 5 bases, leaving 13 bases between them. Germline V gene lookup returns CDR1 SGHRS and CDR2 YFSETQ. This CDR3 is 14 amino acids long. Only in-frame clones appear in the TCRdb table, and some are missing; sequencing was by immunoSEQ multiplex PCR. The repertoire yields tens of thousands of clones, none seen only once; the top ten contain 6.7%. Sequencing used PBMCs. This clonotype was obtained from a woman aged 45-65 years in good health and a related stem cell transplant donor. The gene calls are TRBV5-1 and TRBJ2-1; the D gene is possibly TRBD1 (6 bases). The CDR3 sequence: CASSRYRVNNEQFF. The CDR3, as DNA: TGCGCCAGCAGCAGATACAGGGTAAACAATGAGCAGTTCTTC. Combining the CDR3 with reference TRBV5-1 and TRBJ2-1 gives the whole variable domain KAGVTQTPRYLIKTRGQQVTLSCSPISGHRSVSWYQQTPGQGLQFLFEYFSETQRNKGNFPGRFSGRQFSNSRSEMNVSTLELGDSALYLCASSRYRVNNEQFFGPGTRLTVL.